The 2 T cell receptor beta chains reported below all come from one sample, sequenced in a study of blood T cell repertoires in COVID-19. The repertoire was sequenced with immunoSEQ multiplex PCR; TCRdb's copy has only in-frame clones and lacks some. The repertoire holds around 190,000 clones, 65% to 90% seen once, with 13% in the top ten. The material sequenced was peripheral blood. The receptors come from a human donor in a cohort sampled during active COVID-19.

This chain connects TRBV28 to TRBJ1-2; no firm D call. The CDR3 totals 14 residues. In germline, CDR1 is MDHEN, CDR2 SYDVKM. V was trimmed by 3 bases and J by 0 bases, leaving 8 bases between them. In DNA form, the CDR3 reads TGTGCCAGCAGTTTGCGAAATGCTAACTATGGCTACACCTTC. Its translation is CASSLRNANYGYTF.

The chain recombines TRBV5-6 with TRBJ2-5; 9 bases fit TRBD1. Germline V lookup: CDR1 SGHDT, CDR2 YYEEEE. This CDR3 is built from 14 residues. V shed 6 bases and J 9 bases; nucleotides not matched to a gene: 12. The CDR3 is CASINLGQGEAQYF. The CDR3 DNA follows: TGTGCCAGCATCAATTTGGGACAGGGTGAGGCCCAGTACTTC.